This passage covers 31 T cell receptor beta chains from one sample sequenced in a study of blood T cell repertoires in COVID-19. Generated by immunoSEQ multiplex PCR, the TCRdb table keeps only in-frame clones and is missing some. The data hold 20,000 to 25,000 clones, with about 87% observed a single time. Sequencing was performed on peripheral blood. Receptor source: a human donor with active COVID-19. The donor label of this sample is uncertain.

The chain combines TRBV7-2 with TRBJ1-4; D remains unclear. Germline-derived CDR1 and CDR2 are SGHTA and FQGNSA. This CDR3 region has 15 residues. V was shortened by 1 base and J by 0 bases, with 6 bases between the two germline ends. CDR3 coding DNA: TGTGCCAGCAGCTTAGTCTCTGCAACTAATGAAAAACTGTTTTTT. It is translated as CASSLVSATNEKLFF.

This clone was seen a few times. CDR3 bases: TGTGCCAGCAGCTTAGTATCGGGTAGCGGGAGGGATCCCTACGAGCAGTACTTC. Its protein is CASSLVSGSGRDPYEQYF. V usage is TRBV11-3 and J usage is TRBJ2-7; 11 nucleotides line up with TRBD2. With 1 base clipped from V and 2 bases from J, the junction kept 10 bases outside the gene matches. CDR1 and CDR2 (germline): SGHNT, YENEEA. The CDR3 totals 18 residues. Supplemented by reference TRBV11-3 and TRBJ2-7, the full variable domain reads EAGVVQSPRYKIIEKKQPVAFWCNPISGHNTLYWYLQNLGQGPELLIRYENEEAVDDSQLPKDRFSAERLKGVDSTLKIQPAELGDSAVYLCASSLVSGSGRDPYEQYFGPGTRLTVT.

The chain joins TRBV5-4 to TRBJ2-3; tentative D call: TRBD2 (5 bases). Trimming took 4 bases from V and 0 from J, leaving 12 bases between them. The CDR3 runs to 15 residues. Per germline, CDR1 SGHNT and CDR2 YYREEE (reference sequence). CDR3 DNA: TGTGCCAGCAGCGGAGGACGGCTGAGCACAGATACGCAGTATTTT. Its protein product is CASSGGRLSTDTQYF.

The chain carries TRBV11-2 and TRBJ1-3; D not resolved. Per germline, CDR1 SGHAT and CDR2 FQNNGV. Trimming left V 1 base short and J 2 bases short, with 15 bases between. The CDR3 runs to 17 residues. CDR3 nucleotides: TGTGCCAGCAGCTTAGGATATACCGGGTCAACTGGAAACACCATATATTTT. This encodes CASSLGYTGSTGNTIYF.

The chain couples TRBV28 to TRBJ2-7, with TRBD2 matching over 8 bases. Germline V gene data show CDR1 as MDHEN and CDR2 as SYDVKM. This CDR3 has 14 amino acids. The trim removed 4 bases at V and 6 bases at J, leaving 8 bases unmatched. CDR3 nucleotide sequence: TGTGCCAGCAGTTCGGGGGGGCCCGCCTCCGAGCAGTACTTC. Encoded protein: CASSSGGPASEQYF.

This chain uses TRBV6-5 with TRBJ2-7, with TRBD2 identical over 13 bases. Germline V gene lookup returns CDR1 MNHEY and CDR2 SVGAGI. The V and J ends lost 8 bases and 2 bases, in that order; junction bases with no gene match: 3. The length of the CDR3 is 14 residues. The CDR3 DNA reads TGTGCCAGCGGGACTAGCGGGAATGCCTACGAGCAGTACTTC. This translates into CASGTSGNAYEQYF.

The V gene is TRBV7-2, the J gene TRBJ2-5; no clear D gene. V lost 1 base and J lost 5, with 8 bases in between. This CDR3 region has 13 residues. CDR1 is SGHTA and CDR2 is FQGNSA in the germline V gene. As DNA, the CDR3 is TGTGCCAGCAGCTTAGTTGTACGGGAGACCCAGTACTTC. Amino acids: CASSLVVRETQYF.

The chain has TRBV4-1 and TRBJ2-1, with D perhaps TRBD2 (6 bases). CDR3 size: 12 residues. From germline, CDR1 is MGHRA and CDR2 YSYEKL. V was cut by 0 bases and J by 14 bases, with 11 bases left in between. This chain's CDR3 is CASSQDVGGEFF. The CDR3 nucleotides read TGCGCCAGCAGCCAAGATGTAGGAGGGGAGTTCTTC.

This chain links TRBV28 with TRBJ2-7, with 8 bases identical to TRBD2. The germline V gene encodes CDR1 MDHEN and CDR2 SYDVKM. Germline trimming cut 2 bases from V and 2 bases from J; bases unmatched to any gene: 5. This CDR3 has 15 residues. Here the CDR3 DNA reads TGTGCCAGCAGTTTAAACGGGAGGGTCCCCTACGAGCAGTACTTC. It encodes CASSLNGRVPYEQYF.

Written as DNA, the CDR3 is TGTGCCAGCAGCTTAATTTTTGGCGGGAACACTGAAGCTTTCTTT. Its protein is CASSLIFGGNTEAFF. V gene TRBV7-2 combines with J gene TRBJ1-1, with no clear D. This CDR3 is built from 15 residues. With 2 bases removed from V and 1 base from J, the gap between germline ends came to 11 bases. The germline gives CDR1 SGHTA, CDR2 FQGNSA.

J is TRBJ2-7 and V is TRBV18, with D possibly matching TRBD2 (5 bases). Trimming shortened V by 2 bases and J by 3 bases, and 5 bases separated the two germline ends. The CDR3 length is 12 residues. Germline loops: CDR1 KGHSH, CDR2 LQKENI. The CDR3 DNA follows: TGTGCCAGCTCACCAGCGGGCTACGAGCAGTACTTC. Amino acids: CASSPAGYEQYF.

This chain links TRBV10-3 with TRBJ2-7, with D maybe TRBD1 (6 bases). The CDR3 is 14 amino acids. V gave up 4 bases and J gave up 2 bases, with 12 bases separating them. Germline CDR1 is ENHRY and CDR2 is SYGVKD. The CDR3 DNA reads TGTGCCATCAGTGCAGGGGCGCGGGCCTACGAGCAGTACTTC. It translates to CAISAGARAYEQYF.

This chain links TRBV9 with TRBJ2-1, with TRBD2 identical over 7 bases. This CDR3 comprises 15 residues. The ends lost 0 bases at V and 2 bases at J; junction bases unmatched: 2. The V gene's germline CDR1 is SGDLS and CDR2 YYNGEE. DNA for the CDR3: TGTGCCAGCAGCGTAGACGGGGGGACCTACAATGAGCAGTTCTTC. Translating gives CASSVDGGTYNEQFF.

The CDR3 coding sequence is TGTGCCAGCAGCCAAGAAGTCGGACAGTGGGGCTACACCTTC. This gives the protein CASSQEVGQWGYTF. The chain carries TRBV4-2 and TRBJ1-2, with D possibly TRBD1 on 6 matching bases. Germline V lookup: CDR1 LGHNA, CDR2 YNFKEQ. Deletions cut 0 bases from V and 8 bases from J, with 13 bases between. The CDR3 covers 14 residues.

This chain uses TRBV28 with TRBJ1-4, with no clear D. Germline V CDR1 and CDR2: MDHEN, SYDVKM. CDR3 length: 14 residues. V lost 4 bases and J 2 bases, leaving 8 bases between the germline ends. CDR3 bases: TGTGCCAGCAGTTACGCGGGGACTAATGAAAAACTGTTTTTT. Its translation: CASSYAGTNEKLFF.

V is TRBV6-4 and J is TRBJ2-5, with 9 bases fitting TRBD1. The germline CDR1 and CDR2 sequences are MRHNA and SNTAGT. The CDR3 is made up of 17 amino acids. Trimming cost V 6 bases and J 7 bases; bases outside gene matches: 18. The CDR3 here is CASSQLGQGLTSRTQYF. As DNA, the CDR3 is TGTGCCAGCAGCCAACTGGGACAGGGCCTCACGTCAAGGACCCAGTACTTC.

This clone was seen only once. The chain has TRBV30 and TRBJ1-4; D is perhaps TRBD1 (6 bases). CDR1 is GTSNPN, CDR2 SVGIG, per germline (reference sequence). V was trimmed by 2 bases and J by 5 bases, leaving 12 bases between them. There are 14 residues in the CDR3. CDR3 residues: CAWSPGQLNEKLFF. Written as DNA, the CDR3 is TGTGCCTGGAGTCCAGGACAGTTAAATGAAAAACTGTTTTTT.

The chain is built from TRBV19 and TRBJ1-5; D is undetermined. The germline gives CDR1 LNHDA, CDR2 SQIVND (reference sequence). The V end lost 2 bases, the J end lost 11 bases, and 10 bases lay between the germline ends. The CDR3 contains 12 residues. The CDR3 DNA sequence: TGTGCCAGTAGTATACTGGCAGAAGCCCAGCATTTT. This sequence encodes CASSILAEAQHF.

The chain couples TRBV4-1 to TRBJ1-2; the D gene is possibly TRBD1 (6 bases). The germline V gene has CDR1 MGHRA and CDR2 YSYEKL. Trimming shortened V by 4 bases and J by 5 bases, and 17 bases separated the two germline ends. The CDR3 runs to 15 residues. The CDR3 loop reads CASSPLSQGIYGYTF. As DNA, the CDR3 is TGCGCCAGCAGCCCCCTCTCACAGGGAATTTATGGCTACACCTTC.

The rearrangement joins TRBV7-8 to TRBJ2-1; D perhaps matches TRBD1 (7 bases). Germline CDR1 and CDR2: SGHVS and FQNEAQ. V dropped 2 bases and J dropped 8 bases, with 19 bases sitting between them. The CDR3 totals 16 residues. The chain's CDR3 is CASSLWPRGASDEQFF. The CDR3 DNA is TGTGCCAGCAGCTTATGGCCCAGGGGGGCTTCCGATGAGCAGTTCTTC.

This chain joins TRBV3-1 (or the pseudogene TRBV3-2) and TRBJ1-6; 9 nucleotides match TRBD1. The CDR3 covers 15 residues. From germline, CDR1 is LGHDT and CDR2 YNNKEL (reference sequence). V lost 4 bases, J lost 9 bases, and 7 bases stayed unmatched. CDR3: CASSRPGQGFSPLHF. The CDR3 nucleotides are TGTGCCAGCAGCCGCCCGGGACAGGGTTTTTCACCCCTCCACTTT.

This clone was recorded only once. V and J are TRBV6-5 and TRBJ2-7; TRBD1 might be the D (6 bases). Per germline, CDR1 MNHEY and CDR2 SVGAGI. V lost 0 bases and J 6 bases, leaving 12 bases between the germline ends. The CDR3 spans 14 residues. The CDR3 DNA follows: TGTGCCAGCAGTTACTCGCCCCAGGGGCCCGAGCAGTACTTC. Protein product: CASSYSPQGPEQYF.

The rearrangement uses TRBV21-1 and TRBJ2-1; the table gives TRBD1 as D, unverified against the DNA. TRBV21-1 is a known pseudogene. This CDR3 comprises 14 residues. The CDR3 DNA reads TGTGCCAGCAGCAAAGTCCCTCACAGTCGGGAGCAGTTCTTC. It specifies CASSKVPHSREQFF.

This clone came up a few times. V usage is TRBV9 and J usage is TRBJ1-2; 8 bases are a match to TRBD1. The CDR3 has 16 residues. J lost 3 bases, V lost 4 bases, and 11 bases had no gene match. CDR1 is SGDLS, CDR2 YYNGEE, per germline. This CDR3 is CASSLQDRDYDYGYTF. CDR3 DNA: TGTGCCAGCAGCCTTCAGGACAGGGATTACGACTATGGCTACACCTTC.

CDR3 amino acids: CASSERWGSNSPLHF. As DNA, the CDR3 is TGTGCCAGCAGTGAAAGATGGGGCTCCAATTCACCCCTCCACTTT. This chain links TRBV6-1 with TRBJ1-6; maybe TRBD1 (5 bases). The germline gives CDR1 MNHNS, CDR2 SASEGT. The ends were cut back, 2 bases at V and 7 bases at J, with 12 bases in the middle. This CDR3 is built from 15 residues.

The rearrangement links TRBV19 to TRBJ1-5; 8 bases are shared with TRBD1. Trimming took 10 bases from V and 5 from J; bases not matched to a gene: 4. The CDR3 spans 12 residues. Germline CDR1 and CDR2: LNHDA and SQIVND (reference sequence). The chain's CDR3 is CATTDRDQPQHF. The CDR3 coding sequence is TGTGCCACAACGGACAGGGATCAGCCCCAGCATTTT.

About this clone: The junction departs from germline at one end; a sequencing error may be responsible. The V and J genes are TRBV19 and TRBJ1-5, with TRBD1 matching over 9 bases. Germline loops: CDR1 LNHDA, CDR2 SQIVND (reference sequence). The CDR3 is 16 residues long. The CDR3 loop is CASSLDAGTGNQPQHF. The CDR3, as DNA: TGTGCCAGTAGTTTAGACGCCGGGACAGGGAATCAGCCCCAGCATTTT.

The genes are TRBV7-9 and TRBJ2-1; 13 bases match TRBD2. V gave up 6 bases and J gave up 4 bases; unmatched junction bases: 12. Germline values: CDR1 SEHNR, CDR2 FQNEAQ (reference sequence). This CDR3 contains 18 residues. The DNA of the CDR3 is TGTGCCAGCAGTTCGACTAGCGGGGGGACCCGCCTTTACAATGAGCAGTTCTTC. Its translation: CASSSTSGGTRLYNEQFF. The full variable domain, with the rest looked up from reference TRBV7-9 and TRBJ2-1, is DTGVSQNPRHKITKRGQNVTFRCDPISEHNRLYWYRQTLGQGPEFLTYFQNEAQLEKSRLLSDRFSAERPKGSFSTLEIQRTEQGDSAMYLCASSSTSGGTRLYNEQFFGPGTRLTVL.

The chain combines TRBV7-5 with TRBJ1-5; TRBD1 is the table's D call, not checked against the DNA. TRBV7-5 is deemed a pseudogene. There are 18 residues in the CDR3. CDR3 DNA sequence: TGTGCCAGAAGCCCGGGACAGGCTTTGGGGTATAGCAATCAGCCCCAGCATTTT. Protein product: CARSPGQALGYSNQPQHF.

Only one count was recorded for this clone. The chain uses TRBV6-5 and TRBJ1-2; D not resolved. With 8 bases removed from V and 5 bases from J, the gap between germline ends came to 18 bases. Germline V CDR1 and CDR2: MNHEY, SVGAGI. The length of the CDR3 is 14 residues. This CDR3 is CASLTQRSGYGYTF. The CDR3 DNA is TGTGCCAGCCTCACTCAGCGGTCTGGTTATGGCTACACCTTC.

V gene TRBV6-2 or TRBV6-3 combines with J gene TRBJ2-5; TRBD2 aligns across 11 bases. The J segment lost 0 bases and the V segment lost 0 bases, leaving 9 bases of the junction unmatched. CDR3 length equals 19 residues. Germline V gives CDR1 MNHEY, CDR2 SVGEGT. CDR3 in DNA: TGTGCCAGCAGTTACTCCCCCTCCGGGACTAGCGGCCACCAAGAGACCCAGTACTTC. This translates into CASSYSPSGTSGHQETQYF.